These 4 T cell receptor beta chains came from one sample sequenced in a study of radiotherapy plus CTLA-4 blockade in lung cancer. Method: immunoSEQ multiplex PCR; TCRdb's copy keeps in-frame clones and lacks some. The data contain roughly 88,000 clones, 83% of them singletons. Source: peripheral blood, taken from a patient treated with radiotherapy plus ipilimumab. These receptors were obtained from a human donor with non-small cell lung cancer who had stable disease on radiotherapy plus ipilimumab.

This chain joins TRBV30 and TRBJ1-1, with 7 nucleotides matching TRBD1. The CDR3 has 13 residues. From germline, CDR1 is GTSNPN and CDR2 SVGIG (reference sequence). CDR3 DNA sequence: TGTGCAAATCTAGGGGGCCAGAACACTGAAGCTTTCTTT. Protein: CANLGGQNTEAFF. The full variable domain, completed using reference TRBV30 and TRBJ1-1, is SQTIHQWPATLVQPVGSPLSLECTVEGTSNPNLYWYRQAAGRGLQLLFYSVGIGQISSEVPQNLSASRPQDRQFILSSKKLLLSDSGFYLCANLGGQNTEAFFGQGTRLTVV.

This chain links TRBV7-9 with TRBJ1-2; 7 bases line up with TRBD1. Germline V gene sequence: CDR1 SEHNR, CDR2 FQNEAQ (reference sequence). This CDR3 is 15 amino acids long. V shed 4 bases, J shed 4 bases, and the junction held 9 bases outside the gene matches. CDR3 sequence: CASSSDWDRVYGYTF. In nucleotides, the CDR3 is TGTGCCAGCAGCTCAGACTGGGACAGAGTCTATGGCTACACCTTC.

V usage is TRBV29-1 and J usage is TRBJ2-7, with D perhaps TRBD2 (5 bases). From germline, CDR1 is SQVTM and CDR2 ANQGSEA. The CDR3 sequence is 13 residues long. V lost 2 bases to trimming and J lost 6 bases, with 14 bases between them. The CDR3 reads CSVESGIMGEQYF. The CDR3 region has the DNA TGCAGCGTTGAAAGCGGAATAATGGGCGAGCAGTACTTC.

CDR3 protein: CASSLVAAYEQYF. CDR3 DNA: TGTGCCAGTAGTTTGGTTGCGGCCTACGAGCAGTACTTC. The chain carries TRBV19 and TRBJ2-7; D is ambiguous. Deletions cut 5 bases from V and 2 bases from J, with 10 bases between. The CDR3 has 13 residues. In germline, CDR1 is LNHDA, CDR2 SQIVND (reference sequence).